A single sample gave rise to the 15 T cell receptor beta chains below, sequenced in a study of PD-1 blockade in classical Hodgkin lymphoma. The patients all showed relapse after autologous stem cell transplantation, while their brentuximab vedotin exposure varied. Clones were read by immunoSEQ multiplex PCR, and TCRdb kept only the in-frame ones, dropping some. The table has around 46,000 clones, 80% seen once. The sequenced sample was peripheral blood mononuclear cells (PBMCs), obtained before the second cycle of nivolumab. The receptors were sampled from a human donor with classical Hodgkin lymphoma.

V gene TRBV27 combines with J gene TRBJ2-1, with D unclear. V lost 0 bases to trimming and J lost 4 bases, with 13 bases between them. The CDR3 contains 16 residues. CDR1 and CDR2 (germline): MNHEY, SMNVEV (reference sequence). The CDR3 loop is CASSLSLGQTYNEQFF. Written as DNA, the CDR3 is TGTGCCAGCAGTTTATCGCTGGGTCAGACGTACAATGAGCAGTTCTTC.

The V gene is TRBV7-9, the J gene TRBJ1-2; 7 bases match TRBD1. Trimming at V came to 5 bases and at J to 5 bases, leaving 5 bases not matched to a gene. CDR1 is SEHNR, CDR2 FQNEAQ, per germline (reference sequence). There are 13 residues in the CDR3. CDR3 loop: CASSQGQVYGYTF. The CDR3 DNA sequence: TGTGCCAGCAGCCAAGGACAGGTTTATGGCTACACCTTC.

There are a few counts of this clone. The chain links TRBV7-2 to TRBJ2-5; D call uncertain. Germline loops: CDR1 SGHTA, CDR2 FQGNSA. CDR3 length: 15 residues. Deletions cut 1 base from V and 5 bases from J, with 14 bases between. CDR3 protein: CASSLVGNPRETQYF. The CDR3 DNA is TGTGCCAGCAGCTTAGTAGGGAACCCAAGGGAGACCCAGTACTTC.

The gene calls are TRBV7-8 and TRBJ1-2, with a possible D match to TRBD1 (5 bases). Per germline, CDR1 SGHVS and CDR2 FQNEAQ. This CDR3 region has 16 residues. V lost 1 base to trimming and J lost 0 bases, with 12 bases between them. The CDR3 DNA reads TGTGCCAGCAGCTTAGATTGGGACGTATCTAACTATGGCTACACCTTC. This sequence encodes CASSLDWDVSNYGYTF.

The chain couples TRBV27 to TRBJ2-7, with TRBD1 matching 10 bases. CDR3 length equals 14 residues. Germline CDR1 reads MNHEY; CDR2 reads SMNVEV (reference sequence). V was clipped by 3 bases and J by 3 bases; unmatched bases: 2. This CDR3 reads CASSFGQGGYEQYF. The CDR3 region has the DNA TGTGCCAGCAGTTTCGGACAGGGGGGCTACGAGCAGTACTTC.

This clone has just one count. The chain has TRBV9 and TRBJ2-2; weak D call: TRBD2 (7 bases). Germline assignment: CDR1 SGDLS and CDR2 YYNGEE. Trimming took off 0 bases at V and 0 bases at J, with 9 bases between the two ends. CDR3 size: 16 residues. DNA of the CDR3: TGTGCCAGCAGCGTAGCGGGGGGCCCGAACACCGGGGAGCTGTTTTTT. The encoded protein is CASSVAGGPNTGELFF.

This clone was counted a few times. The genes are TRBV28 and TRBJ2-5; 7 bases agree with TRBD1. Trimming cost V 5 bases and J 6 bases; bases outside gene matches: 3. In germline, CDR1 is MDHEN, CDR2 SYDVKM. The length of the CDR3 is 12 residues. Written as DNA, the CDR3 is TGTGCCAGCAGTCCGACAGGGAAGACCCAGTACTTC. Translating it yields CASSPTGKTQYF.

V usage is TRBV18 and J usage is TRBJ2-7; D remains unclear. Germline V CDR1 and CDR2: KGHSH, LQKENI. V was pared by 0 bases and J by 4 bases, with 7 bases between. The CDR3 covers 13 residues. CDR3 region: CASSPPNFYEQYF. The CDR3 DNA sequence: TGTGCCAGCTCACCACCTAACTTTTACGAGCAGTACTTC.

CDR3 sequence (DNA): TGTGCCAGCAGTAACTATGGCTACACCTTC. Encoded protein: CASSNYGYTF. V gene TRBV28 combines with J gene TRBJ1-2; D is undetermined. The CDR3 has 10 amino acids. CDR1 is MDHEN, CDR2 SYDVKM, per germline. The V gene lost 5 bases and the J gene lost 2 bases, with 0 bases spanning the gap.

The gene calls are TRBV7-2 and TRBJ2-6, with a weak D call TRBD2 (7 bases). CDR3 length: 17 residues. Germline V gene data show CDR1 as SGHTA and CDR2 as FQGNSA. V was clipped by 2 bases and J by 1 base, with 12 bases between them. Here the CDR3 reads CASSLRGGGSGANVLTF. CDR3 in DNA: TGTGCCAGCAGCTTACGGGGAGGGGGATCTGGGGCCAACGTCCTGACTTTC.

Only one count was recorded for this clone. The chain employs TRBV7-8 and TRBJ2-1; TRBD2 aligns across 9 bases. CDR3 length: 16 amino acids. J gave up 10 bases and V 5 bases, and 15 bases lay outside the gene matches. CDR1 is SGHVS, CDR2 FQNEAQ, per germline. The CDR3 loop reads CASSLTGLAGFGEQFF. The CDR3 DNA is TGTGCCAGCAGCCTGACCGGGCTAGCGGGGTTCGGGGAGCAGTTCTTC.

The chain employs TRBV19 and TRBJ1-4; 9 bases are shared with TRBD1. Trimming at V came to 5 bases and at J to 0 bases, leaving 13 bases not matched to a gene. CDR3 length: 19 amino acids. Germline-derived CDR1 and CDR2 are LNHDA and SQIVND (reference sequence). The DNA for the CDR3 is TGTGCCAGTAGTTCCGACCGGGACAGGGAACTATCAACTAATGAAAAACTGTTTTTT. Protein product: CASSSDRDRELSTNEKLFF.

CDR3 DNA sequence: TGCGCCAGCAGGGAGACACGCTCAGCCTACGAGCAGTACTTC. Protein sequence: CASRETRSAYEQYF. The genes are TRBV4-1 and TRBJ2-7; no reliable D call. Per the germline V gene, CDR1 is MGHRA and CDR2 is YSYEKL. The CDR3 runs to 14 residues. Trimming took 6 bases from V and 2 from J, leaving 14 bases between them.

This clone has just a few counts. CDR3 sequence (DNA): TGTGCCTGGAGCAGACTAATCCTCTACGAGCAGTACTTC. It is translated as CAWSRLILYEQYF. The V gene is TRBV30, the J gene TRBJ2-7, with D possibly being TRBD2 (5 bases). V gave up 3 bases and J gave up 3 bases, with 12 bases separating them. Germline V gene lookup returns CDR1 GTSNPN and CDR2 SVGIG (reference sequence). CDR3 length equals 13 residues. The full variable domain, its missing parts supplied by reference TRBV30 and TRBJ2-7, is SQTIHQWPATLVQPVGSPLSLECTVEGTSNPNLYWYRQAAGRGLQLLFYSVGIGQISSEVPQNLSASRPQDRQFILSSKKLLLSDSGFYLCAWSRLILYEQYFGPGTRLTVT.

V and J are TRBV5-1 and TRBJ1-4, with D possibly TRBD1 on 6 matching bases. Trimming left V 0 bases short and J 8 bases short, with 14 bases between. The CDR3 spans 15 residues. CDR1 and CDR2 from the germline V gene are SGHRS and YFSETQ. CDR3 loop: CASSLVGQTTEKLFF. The DNA for the CDR3 is TGCGCCAGCAGCTTGGTCGGACAGACCACAGAAAAACTGTTTTTT.